This T cell receptor (beta chain) was recorded in a study of shared clonotypes between healthy human individuals. Study-level points and caveats: A small donor pool kept down the genetic and exposure-history diversity that was represented.

Points on this clone: What it binds is unknown.

Deep-level running was used for the assay. Sequencing was performed with immunoSEQ multiplex PCR; in TCRdb, only in-frame clones are kept and a portion is missing. The repertoire includes about 490,000 clones, around 80% of them detected once, and approximately 12% sits in the top ten. The TCR comes from a middle-aged woman in good health. Some clones in this sample may be carry-over from other donors' samples. Sequencing was carried out using PBMCs.

DNA of the CDR3: TGTGCCTGGTCGGCAGGACAGGGGGATCAGCCCCAGCATTTT. Translation: CAWSAGQGDQPQHF. This rearrangement joins TRBV30 to TRBJ1-5; 10 bases match TRBD1. The V gene's germline CDR1 is GTSNPN and CDR2 SVGIG (reference sequence). The CDR3 is 14 residues long. V lost 5 bases to trimming and J lost 5 bases; unmatched junction nucleotides: 6.